Sequencing of this TCR beta chain was carried out in a study of T cells in localized non-small cell lung cancer. Findings of the study overall: Within adjacent lung there appeared a median around 57 of the top 100 tumor clones. Sequence data derive from only one tumor region, so heterogeneity remains possible.

Sequencing used immunoSEQ multiplex PCR; TCRdb keeps in-frame clones, though not all of them. Of 75,000 to 95,000 clones in the sample, roughly 87% were seen once. With regard to this clone: Its antigen is not identified.

The CDR3 covers 14 residues. The germline gives CDR1 SGHTA, CDR2 FQGNSA. Trimming removed 5 bases at V and 7 bases at J, with 15 bases between. The receptor was isolated from a man between 40 and 70 years old with stage I squamous cell lung carcinoma. This specimen was peripheral blood, taken before any cancer treatment. This chain uses TRBV7-2 with TRBJ2-1, with no clear D. CDR3 amino acids: CASSPSRLGNEQFF. CDR3 nucleotides: TGTGCCAGCAGCCCGTCCCGACTGGGGAATGAGCAGTTCTTC.